This TCR beta chain is drawn from a study of T cell responses to AZD1222 COVID-19 vaccine (TCRdb year 2021). Notes on the research overall: TCR sequencing was performed for roughly 240 trial participants, of whom some 200 were given two doses of AZD1222 and some 25 were given two doses of MenACWY control vaccine. Enrollment into the trials was organized by age into subgroups of 18-55, 56-69 and 70-plus years, and those subgroups contained approximately 160, 26 and 62 TCR-sequenced participants, respectively. The paper's findings and limits, for the study overall: CD4 TCRs associated with the vaccine covered the entire spike protein, and the dominant responses were in regions 160-218 and 743-854. Most participants were white British and females outnumbered males, and the authors suggested that clonal diversity may have been underestimated. Spike-specific TCR breadth and depth rose significantly after two AZD1222 doses compared with day 0 and with MenACWY recipients. Nearly half of unique spike-specific TCRs reportedly recognized epitopes outside regions mutated in the B.1.351 and B.1.1.7 variants. In the small 56-69-year group, the increase in depth fell short of significance, most likely because of low power. Because no day 14 peak-response samples were available, repertoires were characterized only after the peak T cell response. Conclusions about previously exposed vaccinees are limited because only five or six AZD1222 recipients were SARS-CoV-2 seropositive at baseline.

The CDR3 regions of human TCRbeta chains were analyzed by immunosequencing. Per the authors' processing: Repertoire TCRs were matched against a reference library of SARS-CoV-2-specific TCRs generated with the MIRA antigen-specificity platform. Breadth was defined as the fraction of unique TCRs that were SARS-CoV-2-associated, and depth was defined as the fraction of total T cells that were SARS-CoV-2-associated. Using the MIRA data, each spike-specific TCR was assigned both to the spike region to which the TCR was reactive and to a CD4 or CD8 class. Log10-transformed breadth and depth values were compared by one-way ANOVA with Sidak's multiple comparisons tests. TCRdb re-hosts the immuneACCESS table, in-frame sequences only. Its copies lack some clones; in the studies checked, an unresolved V gene accounts for under half of them, and the cause for the rest is not known. V and J calls plus clone size are reproduced from that table; the DNA served to infer D and trimming. In all, the sample holds 150,000 to 200,000 clones, and roughly 88% of those were seen once. The biggest ten clones account for around 10% of the sample.

The CDR3 measures 15 amino acids from cysteine to phenylalanine. Of the read, only the CDR3 DNA is kept; its 45 bases are in frame from base 1. CDR1 and CDR2 are drawn from the germline V gene: SNHLY, FYNNEI. Trimming removed 7 bases from V and 0 bases from J; the gene matches leave 6 bases unexplained. The time point label for this specimen denotes: about 28 days (+/-7) after the second vaccine dose. AZD1222 recipients given second doses at about 4 weeks or at about 12 weeks were pooled, since spike-specific TCR depth and breadth were not found to differ between the two schedules. Vaccinee samples were obtained from the UK trials COV001 and COV002, which included a single-blind randomized controlled phase 2/3 trial of AZD1222 (ChAdOx1 nCoV-19) in healthy adults. For TCRbeta chain sequencing, PBMC samples from trial participants were taken at day 0 and at day 28 after the second dose. For this clone: Its antigen is not yet known. No base-level quality is on record; no much larger clone is a single base apart.

Recombination connected TRBV2 to TRBJ1-5; 7 nucleotides in the junction match TRBD1. This specimen consisted of peripheral blood, obtained 28 days after the second AZD1222 dose. The TCR was taken from an adult who received the AZD1222 COVID-19 vaccine. The CDR3 amino acid sequence is: CASTGQAYSNQPQHF. The sequence in DNA is TGTGCCAGCACCGGACAGGCTTATAGCAATCAGCCCCAGCATTTT. Reference TRBV2 and TRBJ1-5 genes cover what lies past the CDR3, so the full variable domain is EPEVTQTPSHQVTQMGQEVILRCVPISNHLYFYWYRQILGQKVEFLVSFYNNEISEKSEIFDDQFSVERPDGSNFTLKIRSTKLEDSAMYFCASTGQAYSNQPQHFGDGTRLSIL.